The 11 T cell receptor beta chains below all came from one sample that was sequenced in a study of identical twins. TCRdb called the 5' RACE reads again in MiXCR, with one record for every CDR3 protein. Found here are some 1,700,000 distinct CDR3 sequences, under 35% of them singletons; the top ten hold about 0.27%. The sequenced material came from cord blood. These TCRs come from a newborn girl in good health.

The chain links TRBV11-3 to TRBJ2-1, with D perhaps matching TRBD1 (5 bases). The closer fit of TRBJ2-7 to the DNA end suggests the J call may be wrong. This CDR3 spans 14 amino acids. Germline values: CDR1 SGHNT, CDR2 YENEEA. The DNA for the CDR3 is TGTGCCAGCAGCTTAGGCACAGGTACAGGTGAGCAGTACTTC. Its protein product is CASSLGTGTGEQYF.

The CDR3 spells CSAGLGATGELFF. CDR3 nucleotides: TGCAGCGCGGGACTAGGGGCCACCGGGGAGCTGTTTTTT. The chain couples TRBV29-1 to TRBJ2-2; 8 bases map to TRBD2. The CDR3 contains 13 residues. J lost 4 bases, V lost 7 bases, and 5 bases had no gene match. Germline V gene sequence: CDR1 SQVTM, CDR2 ANQGSEA.

This clonotype was counted between two and nine times. This rearrangement joins TRBV10-3 to TRBJ2-3; tentatively, D is TRBD1 (9 bases). CDR3 length: 18 residues. V was pared by 2 bases and J by 3 bases, with 21 bases between. Germline V CDR1 and CDR2: ENHRY, SYGVKD. The CDR3 bases are TGTGCCATCAGTGAGGGGACAGGGAAGGGACTAGAGACAGATACGCAGTATTTT. Translating gives CAISEGTGKGLETDTQYF.

This clonotype appeared a few times. The V gene is TRBV20-1, the J gene TRBJ2-3, with 9 bases lining up with TRBD2. With 0 bases clipped from V and 0 bases from J, the junction kept 10 bases outside the gene matches. CDR1 is DFQATT and CDR2 is SNEGSKA in the germline V gene (reference sequence). The CDR3 spans 18 residues. In nucleotides, the CDR3 is TGCAGTGCTAGAGATCGCCTAGCGGGGACCGCTAGCACAGATACGCAGTATTTT. Translation: CSARDRLAGTASTDTQYF.

This chain joins TRBV27 and TRBJ1-2; 7 bases map to TRBD1. Germline V CDR1 and CDR2: MNHEY, SMNVEV (reference sequence). With 4 bases clipped from V and 4 bases from J, the junction kept 9 bases outside the gene matches. The CDR3 spans 15 residues. The DNA of the CDR3 is TGTGCCAGCAGTTGGAGACAGGGAGTCGGCTATGGCTACACCTTC. Its translation is CASSWRQGVGYGYTF.

This clonotype was counted a few times. The chain recombines TRBV2 with TRBJ1-1; 7 bases are shared with TRBD1. V shed 4 bases, J shed 0 bases, and the junction held 5 bases outside the gene matches. CDR1 SNHLY and CDR2 FYNNEI come from the germline V gene. CDR3 length: 15 residues. CDR3 in DNA: TGTGCCAGCAGTGGGCGACAGGGAATGAACACTGAAGCTTTCTTT. This encodes CASSGRQGMNTEAFF.

The rearrangement links TRBV20-1 to TRBJ2-5, with D uncertain. Per germline, CDR1 DFQATT and CDR2 SNEGSKA (reference sequence). Trimming cost V 3 bases and J 2 bases, with 10 bases left between them. CDR3 length equals 13 residues. The CDR3 bases are TGCAGTGCTAGGGAGACTCGTCAAGAGACCCAGTACTTC. Translation gives CSARETRQETQYF.

This clonotype has at least ten counts. The chain uses TRBV24-1 and TRBJ2-3; D not resolved. Deletions cut 1 base from V and 4 bases from J, with 8 bases between. The CDR3 is 14 amino acids. Germline V gene lookup returns CDR1 KGHDR and CDR2 SFDVKD. This chain's CDR3 is CATSDFPGSDTQYF. DNA for the CDR3: TGTGCCACCAGTGATTTCCCGGGTTCAGATACGCAGTATTTT.

As for this clonotype: A single base separates this from a much larger clone, so it may be a read error. The chain recombines TRBV5-1 with TRBJ2-3; D is uncertain. Germline-derived CDR1 and CDR2 are SGHRS and YFSETQ. The CDR3 sequence is 16 residues long. CDR3 in amino acids: CTSSLARSVGRDTQYF. CDR3 coding DNA: TGCACCAGCAGCTTGGCCCGCTCCGTGGGTCGAGATACGCAGTATTTT.

This clonotype was observed a handful of times. The CDR3 spells CASSYLLTSGVVSHYEQYF. The CDR3 DNA reads as TGTGCCAGCAGTTACCTTCTAACTAGCGGGGTCGTGTCCCACTACGAGCAGTACTTC. The gene calls are TRBV6-6 and TRBJ2-7, with 10 bases matching TRBD2. Unmatched junction bases numbered 16, after V lost 2 bases and J lost 3 bases. CDR1 is MNHNY, CDR2 SVGAGI, per germline (reference sequence). The CDR3 runs to 19 residues.

This clonotype was counted between two and nine times. J is TRBJ2-1 and V is TRBV12-3 or TRBV12-4, with D perhaps matching TRBD1 or TRBD2 (6 bases each). V was trimmed by 7 bases and J by 5 bases, leaving 12 bases between them. The CDR3 extends over 13 amino acids. As DNA, the CDR3 is TGTGCCAGCACGGCGGGACACAACAATGAGCAGTTCTTC. Protein product: CASTAGHNNEQFF.